This T cell receptor (beta chain) derives from a study of shared T cell receptors in the human thymus. This clone was seen once. Repertoires were generated with immunoSEQ multiplex PCR, while TCRdb's copy carries only in-frame clones and drops some. The sample has over 350,000 clones, around 93% seen once; the top ten hold approximately 0.02%. This CDR3 spans 17 amino acids. Germline trimming cut 0 bases from V and 1 base from J; bases unmatched to any gene: 4. Germline lookup yields CDR1 SGHRS and CDR2 YFSETQ. The sequenced material came from thymocytes. The receptor comes from a human donor. J is TRBJ2-2 and V is TRBV5-1, with TRBD1 identical over 9 bases. The CDR3 region is CASSLGQGERNTGELFF. Written as DNA, the CDR3 is TGCGCCAGCAGCTTGGGACAGGGGGAGCGGAACACCGGGGAGCTGTTTTTT.